The 8 T cell receptor beta chains below all came from one sample that was sequenced in a study of Ad26.COV2.S vaccination and SARS-CoV-2 variants. Treatment given: roughly 19 received Ad26.COV2.S at low or high dose, single or two shots; about 5 received placebo; per-sample allocation not given. Samples were taken on day 63 after the first vaccine or placebo injection. Profiled with immunoSEQ multiplex PCR; TCRdb holds only in-frame clones, not every one. The sample shows 300,000 to 400,000 clones, around 83% of them seen only once. The sequencing used peripheral blood, collected in a trial of Ad26.COV2.S vaccine versus placebo. These receptor sequences come from a person between 18 and 60 years old who received the Ad26.COV2.S COVID-19 vaccine or a placebo.

In its sample, this clone was seen a few times. J is TRBJ1-5 and V is TRBV30; D not certain. Deletions cut 0 bases from V and 4 bases from J, with 13 bases between. The CDR3 contains 15 residues. Germline V gene data show CDR1 as GTSNPN and CDR2 as SVGIG (reference sequence). CDR3 loop: CAWSVVALKNQPQHF. CDR3 bases: TGTGCCTGGAGTGTAGTGGCATTAAAGAATCAGCCCCAGCATTTT.

The rearrangement links TRBV7-9 to TRBJ2-5; no clear D. The CDR3 length is 13 residues. V was clipped by 0 bases and J by 7 bases, with 9 bases between them. Germline V gene data show CDR1 as SEHNR and CDR2 as FQNEAQ (reference sequence). The CDR3 protein is CASSLAGSGTQYF. CDR3 DNA sequence: TGTGCCAGCAGCTTAGCTGGGTCGGGGACCCAGTACTTC.

The V call is TRBV10-3, the J call TRBJ2-7; no firm D call. From germline, CDR1 is ENHRY and CDR2 SYGVKD. Trimming removed 6 bases at V and 2 bases at J, with 5 bases between. The CDR3 runs to 11 residues. The CDR3, as DNA: TGTGCCATCAGGTCTACCTACGAGCAGTACTTC. Translated, it gives CAIRSTYEQYF.

This chain connects TRBV6-1 to TRBJ1-1, with a weak D call TRBD1 (6 bases). The CDR3 runs to 14 residues. V lost 3 bases, J lost 3 bases, and 11 bases lay in between. CDR1 is MNHNS and CDR2 is SASEGT in the germline V gene. Here the CDR3 DNA reads TGTGCCAGCAGTGATTGGGGGGCGGACACTGAAGCTTTCTTT. It encodes CASSDWGADTEAFF.

This clone turned up a few times. The gene calls are TRBV6-5 and TRBJ1-2; possibly TRBD1 for D (6 bases). The germline CDR1 and CDR2 sequences are MNHEY and SVGAGI. This CDR3 contains 12 residues. V was clipped by 4 bases and J by 8 bases, with 11 bases between them. The CDR3 DNA follows: TGTGCCAGCAGTTCCGGGGGCAGGGGCTACACCTTC. The encoded protein is CASSSGGRGYTF.

The chain links TRBV4-3 to TRBJ2-2; 9 bases are shared with TRBD1. Germline CDR1 is LGHNA and CDR2 is YSLEER. J lost 1 base, V lost 6 bases, and 6 bases had no gene match. This CDR3 has 16 amino acids. CDR3 residues: CASSSTGGRNTGELFF. CDR3 sequence (DNA): TGCGCCAGCAGTTCCACAGGGGGCCGGAACACCGGGGAGCTGTTTTTT.

This clone was picked up one time. The V gene is TRBV14, the J gene TRBJ2-1; weak D call: TRBD2 (5 bases). With 4 bases removed from V and 7 bases from J, the gap between germline ends came to 11 bases. The length of the CDR3 is 13 residues. Germline V lookup: CDR1 SGHDN, CDR2 FVKESK. The CDR3 sequence is CASSRGLWNEQFF. The DNA for the CDR3 is TGTGCCAGCAGCCGAGGACTGTGGAATGAGCAGTTCTTC.

The genes are TRBV5-1 and TRBJ1-1, with D tentatively TRBD1 (5 bases). Germline V gene lookup returns CDR1 SGHRS and CDR2 YFSETQ. V lost 6 bases, J lost 2 bases, and 14 bases lay in between. The CDR3 contains 14 residues. The CDR3 region is CASTFGQTNTEAFF. Here the CDR3 DNA reads TGCGCCAGCACTTTTGGACAAACCAACACTGAAGCTTTCTTT.